This entry lists 23 T cell receptor beta chains sequenced from one sample in a study of control samples from healthy donors and cancer patients. Clones were read by immunoSEQ multiplex PCR, and TCRdb kept only the in-frame ones, dropping some. The table shows some 3,000 clones, with approximately 84% occurring only once. Sequences were obtained from formalin-fixed, paraffin-embedded tissue. The receptors here all came from a male donor with melanoma.

In its sample, this clone was seen once. The chain combines TRBV7-2 with TRBJ1-6; no definite D call. Germline V gives CDR1 SGHTA, CDR2 FQGNSA. V lost 1 base, J lost 7 bases, and 11 bases lay in between. The CDR3 is 15 residues long. The CDR3 protein is CASSLVAVENSPLHF. The CDR3 coding sequence is TGTGCCAGCAGCTTAGTAGCGGTGGAGAATTCACCCCTCCACTTT.

The chain has TRBV29-1 and TRBJ1-2, with no clear D. CDR1 and CDR2 (germline): SQVTM, ANQGSEA. The CDR3 runs 13 residues. The germline V and J ends were trimmed by 4 bases and 2 bases, with 11 bases remaining between them. CDR3 coding DNA: TGCAGCGTTGTAGGTGGAGGGAACTATGGCTACACCTTC. As protein: CSVVGGGNYGYTF.

The chain recombines TRBV2 with TRBJ2-2; weak D call: TRBD1 (6 bases). Per germline, CDR1 SNHLY and CDR2 FYNNEI. This CDR3 comprises 14 residues. The V and J ends lost 6 bases and 7 bases respectively, with 15 bases between them. CDR3 bases: TGTGCCAGCAGGAGGGCAGGGGCCGACGGGGAGCTGTTTTTT. This sequence encodes CASRRAGADGELFF.

The gene calls are TRBV4-1 and TRBJ2-3, with TRBD1 as a possible D gene (5 bases). From germline, CDR1 is MGHRA and CDR2 YSYEKL. V gave up 5 bases and J gave up 4 bases, with 10 bases separating them. This CDR3 spans 13 amino acids. The CDR3 DNA follows: TGCGCCAGCAGCTTTCAGGGTGCAGATACGCAGTATTTT. This translates into CASSFQGADTQYF.

The J gene is TRBJ1-3, the V gene TRBV6-5, with D hard to call. The germline gives CDR1 MNHEY, CDR2 SVGAGI. V was shortened by 5 bases and J by 0 bases, with 8 bases between the two germline ends. The CDR3 is made up of 14 amino acids. The DNA for the CDR3 is TGTGCCAGCAGTCGCGGGAGCTCTGGAAACACCATATATTTT. This sequence encodes CASSRGSSGNTIYF.

About this clone itself: Other nucleotide sequences from this sample produce the same CDR3. The chain links TRBV19 to TRBJ2-1; possible D gene TRBD1, 6 bases. V gave up 4 bases and J gave up 10 bases, with 8 bases separating them. Looked up from germline, CDR1 is LNHDA and CDR2 is SQIVND (reference sequence). The length of the CDR3 is 11 residues. The CDR3 DNA reads as TGTGCCAGTAGTACTACAGGGGAGCAGTTCTTC. Translated: CASSTTGEQFF.

This clone was counted once. V gene TRBV6-5 combines with J gene TRBJ1-5; D is unresolved. CDR1 and CDR2 (germline): MNHEY, SVGAGI. CDR3 size: 15 residues. The ends were cut back, 7 bases at V and 1 base at J, with 14 bases in the middle. CDR3 in amino acids: CASTEPGISNQPQHF. The CDR3 DNA reads TGTGCCAGCACCGAACCGGGAATCAGCAATCAGCCCCAGCATTTT.

This chain's CDR3 is CAGSGTITNQPQHF. The DNA for the CDR3 is TGTGCCGGATCCGGGACAATCACCAATCAGCCCCAGCATTTT. This chain joins TRBV6-5 and TRBJ1-5; D may be TRBD1 (6 bases). The germline V gene has CDR1 MNHEY and CDR2 SVGAGI. The CDR3 is 14 amino acids. V dropped 11 bases and J dropped 3 bases, with 17 bases sitting between them.

The genes are TRBV6-1 and TRBJ2-7; 11 bases are shared with TRBD1. The junction had 4 bases not matched to a gene; V was cut back by 3 bases and J by 3 bases. The CDR3 consists of 15 residues. Germline V lookup: CDR1 MNHNS, CDR2 SASEGT. Here the CDR3 reads CASSEGTGGFYEQYF. The CDR3 DNA is TGTGCCAGCAGTGAGGGGACAGGGGGTTTCTACGAGCAGTACTTC.

V gene TRBV14 combines with J gene TRBJ2-3; D is possibly TRBD1 (5 bases). The germline CDR1 and CDR2 sequences are SGHDN and FVKESK. Between the trimmed V and J ends, which lost 1 base and 6 bases, there was a span of 20 bases. The CDR3 contains 17 residues. CDR3 nucleotide sequence: TGTGCCAGCAGCCAAGTCGGGTTGACAGTTAAATTGGATACGCAGTATTTT. Its protein product is CASSQVGLTVKLDTQYF.

This clone showed up just once. V usage is TRBV15 and J usage is TRBJ2-5; the match to TRBD2 covers 10 bases. Germline loops: CDR1 LNHNV, CDR2 YYDKDF (reference sequence). The CDR3 totals 18 residues. V was pared by 1 base and J by 0 bases, with 8 bases of the junction left unmatched. CDR3 amino acids: CATSRVLAGAWYQETQYF. CDR3 bases: TGTGCCACCAGCAGAGTTCTAGCGGGAGCCTGGTACCAAGAGACCCAGTACTTC.

This chain connects TRBV11-3 to TRBJ1-1; the D gene is possibly TRBD1 (5 bases). The V end lost 6 bases, the J end lost 5 bases, and 19 bases lay between the germline ends. The CDR3 is 15 amino acids. Looked up from germline, CDR1 is SGHNT and CDR2 is YENEEA. Here the CDR3 reads CASSPRWQGGTEAFF. DNA for the CDR3: TGTGCCAGCAGTCCAAGGTGGCAGGGTGGGACTGAAGCTTTCTTT.

The genes are TRBV5-1 and TRBJ1-4; D possibly corresponds to TRBD1 (6 bases). The CDR3 contains 16 residues. Germline V CDR1 and CDR2: SGHRS, YFSETQ. V lost 0 bases, J lost 8 bases, and 17 bases lay in between. CDR3 DNA sequence: TGCGCCAGCAGCTTGGGGCCCCGCCGGGACACCGAAAAACTGTTTTTT. Amino acid sequence: CASSLGPRRDTEKLFF.

The V gene is TRBV7-9, the J gene TRBJ2-7; unclear D gene. V lost 6 bases to trimming and J lost 2 bases, with 17 bases between them. CDR3 length: 15 amino acids. Germline CDR1 reads SEHNR; CDR2 reads FQNEAQ (reference sequence). The CDR3 nucleotides read TGTGCCAGCAGTAGGGCCAACAGTTCTCCCTACGAGCAGTACTTC. This codes for CASSRANSSPYEQYF.

The rearrangement links TRBV7-8 to TRBJ2-5; 9 nucleotides agree with TRBD2. Germline CDR1 reads SGHVS; CDR2 reads FQNEAQ. The CDR3 runs 16 residues. V trimming: 0 bases; J trimming: 4 bases; junction bases outside the gene matches: 6. The chain's CDR3 is CASSLAQGLAGETQYF. CDR3 coding DNA: TGTGCCAGCAGCTTAGCGCAGGGACTAGCTGGAGAGACCCAGTACTTC.

The chain combines TRBV11-3 with TRBJ2-7; D ambiguous. Germline V gene sequence: CDR1 SGHNT, CDR2 YENEEA. V was cut by 3 bases and J by 6 bases, with 6 bases left in between. The CDR3 is 11 residues long. The CDR3 sequence is CASSLGSEQYF. In nucleotides, the CDR3 is TGTGCCAGCAGCTTGGGTAGCGAGCAGTACTTC.

J is TRBJ1-5 and V is TRBV9; tentative D call: TRBD1 (6 bases). Germline V gives CDR1 SGDLS, CDR2 YYNGEE. V lost 0 bases to trimming and J lost 6 bases, with 13 bases between them. CDR3 length: 15 residues. The CDR3 DNA sequence: TGTGCCAGCAGCGTAGGGCCAGGGGTGAGTCAGCCCCAGCATTTT. It translates to CASSVGPGVSQPQHF.

The gene calls are TRBV2 and TRBJ2-7; TRBD2 matches 7 bases. The germline V gene encodes CDR1 SNHLY and CDR2 FYNNEI. With V trimmed by 7 bases and J by 7 bases, 10 bases remained unmatched. The CDR3 totals 13 residues. The CDR3, as DNA: TGTGCCAGCACCGGACTAGGTATCGGGGAGCAGTACTTC. Protein sequence: CASTGLGIGEQYF.

The V gene is TRBV2, the J gene TRBJ2-5, with D uncertain. From germline, CDR1 is SNHLY and CDR2 FYNNEI. Trimming shortened V by 4 bases and J by 4 bases, and 13 bases separated the two germline ends. The CDR3 contains 14 residues. The CDR3: CASSGGLATETQYF. The DNA of the CDR3 is TGTGCCAGCAGTGGTGGGCTCGCCACAGAGACCCAGTACTTC.

V gene TRBV19 combines with J gene TRBJ2-2; 14 positions agree with TRBD2. The CDR3 is made up of 16 amino acids. Trimming removed 4 bases from V and 8 bases from J; junction bases left unmatched: 6. The germline CDR1 and CDR2 sequences are LNHDA and SQIVND (reference sequence). CDR3 protein: CASSTRTSGRLGELFF. The CDR3 nucleotides read TGTGCCAGTAGTACGCGGACTAGCGGGAGGTTAGGGGAGCTGTTTTTT.

The V gene is TRBV6-5, the J gene TRBJ2-6; weak D call: TRBD2 (6 bases). Germline CDR1 and CDR2: MNHEY and SVGAGI. The CDR3 extends over 15 amino acids. The ends were cut back, 7 bases at V and 0 bases at J, with 10 bases in the middle. CDR3: CASKGLSSGANVLTF. The CDR3 region has the DNA TGTGCCAGCAAGGGACTGAGCTCTGGGGCCAACGTCCTGACTTTC.

This clone was observed once. The junction and the germline gene differ at one end; a read error may be behind it. The V and J genes are TRBV14 and TRBJ2-1, with TRBD1 identical over 7 bases. Germline V gene sequence: CDR1 SGHDN, CDR2 FVKESK. The CDR3 loop spans 13 amino acids. CDR3 in amino acids: CASSPTGVNEQFF. The CDR3 DNA follows: TGTGCCAGCAGCCCTACAGGGGTCAATGAACAGTTCTTC.

The gene calls are TRBV27 and TRBJ2-7, with TRBD1 matching over 7 bases. The CDR3 has 12 residues. The V and J ends lost 5 bases and 7 bases, in that order; junction bases with no gene match: 5. Per germline, CDR1 MNHEY and CDR2 SMNVEV (reference sequence). The DNA of the CDR3 is TGTGCCAGCAGTCCCCCAGGGGGTGAGCAGTACTTC. This encodes CASSPPGGEQYF.